This T cell receptor (beta chain) was captured by sequencing in a study of blood T cell repertoires in COVID-19. Profiling relied on immunoSEQ multiplex PCR, and the TCRdb table lists in-frame clones only, not all of them. The sample records fewer than 250,000 clones, about 87% being singletons. Germline V CDR1 and CDR2: SGHRS, YFSETQ. The V gene end was trimmed by 4 bases and the J gene end by 4 bases; junction bases not matched to a gene: 5. The CDR3 covers 15 residues. Specimen: PBMCs or T cells enriched from blood (not recorded which). This clonotype originated in a man in his fifties or sixties who had been exposed to COVID-19. The rearrangement joins TRBV5-1 to TRBJ1-5; TRBD1 aligns across 10 bases. The CDR3 here is CASSQSGQGNQPQHF. The CDR3 bases are TGCGCCAGCAGCCAGTCGGGACAGGGGAATCAGCCCCAGCATTTT. Based on the CDR3 plus reference TRBV5-1 and TRBJ1-5, the full variable domain is KAGVTQTPRYLIKTRGQQVTLSCSPISGHRSVSWYQQTPGQGLQFLFEYFSETQRNKGNFPGRFSGRQFSNSRSEMNVSTLELGDSALYLCASSQSGQGNQPQHFGDGTRLSIL.